The present T cell receptor beta chain was sequenced within a study of beta chain features in type 1 diabetes (dated by TCRdb to 2016 to 2019). Looking at the study overall: Mean age, gender distribution, total cell number and subset yield did not differ between patients and healthy donors. In the study, TCRB repertoires of sorted circulating CD4+ T cell subsets from recently diagnosed type 1 diabetes patients were compared with those of matched healthy donors. A total of around 110,000,000 sorted cells were examined across all samples, and RNA yield correlated strongly with the number of cells per subset. Regulatory and stem cell-like memory subsets were isolated from only 8 patients and roughly 8 healthy donors, whereas naive and central memory subsets came from all 30 or so donors.

This clone was seen at least ten times. Which antigen it targets is not known. No base quality values were provided; no much bigger clone lies one nucleotide off. The High Capacity cDNA Reverse Transcription Kit was used to reverse transcribe all of the isolated RNA, meaning that expressed TCRB transcripts were what got sequenced. Naive, central memory and regulatory T cell samples underwent deep immunoSEQ sequencing, averaging around 3.9 million total reads per sample. Sorted cells were lysed in RLT buffer and RNA was extracted with DNase-treated RNeasy Micro or Mini kits, depending on cell number. Each cell subset was processed separately to prevent cross-contamination, with patient and healthy donor samples processed together. Using the immunoSEQ multiplex PCR, TCRB sequences were amplified from cDNA into 87-bp fragments spanning the CDR3 region. Amplicons were sequenced on the Illumina HiSeq platform. The authors' pipeline ran thus. PCR bias was computationally corrected using synthetic template baselines, reads within Hamming distance 2 were collapsed, and singletons that could not be merged were discarded. Reads were aligned to IMGT to assign V, D and J genes, CDR3 length, and insertions or deletions at six rearrangement sites. Within each subset, clonotype counts were normalized to sorted cell number, after which true diversity and Gini coefficients were computed with the tcR R package. Repertoire sharing was quantified using the overlap coefficient calculated on TCRB nucleotide sequences. Out-of-frame TCRB sequences from naive cells were analyzed to stand in for the pre-selection repertoire. TCRdb took this table from immuneACCESS and kept in-frame rearrangements with V and J called. Such tables lack part of the clones; where checked against another copy, unresolved V genes explain under half of the gap, and the rest is unexplained. From that table come the V and J calls and clone size; the DNA was used to work out D and trimming. Recorded for this sample are 500,000 to 700,000 clones; about a sixth of them occurred a single time. The leading ten clones occupy about 0.087% of the sample.

The germline V gene (reference sequence) provides CDR1 SGHNT and CDR2 YYREEE. V gives up 4 bases and J gives up 2 bases, and the segment between their germline ends measures 12 bases. The CDR3 sequence holds 14 residues, the cysteine and phenylalanine included. Left in the record is the CDR3 DNA by itself, 42 bases read in frame from the first base. Study-wide findings and limitations: Naive, central memory and regulatory TCRB repertoires appeared to be more similar among patients than among healthy donors. In all four CD4+ subsets, TCRB CDR3 length was moderately but significantly shorter in type 1 diabetes patients. Because small numbers of individuals were included in the HLA sub-analyses, any influence of HLA type on TCRB rearrangement was left unresolved. Patients with type 1 diabetes made fewer insertions and deleted more nucleotides at VDJ recombination sites, implying thymic rearrangement abnormalities. PCR might favor shorter templates, but patient and control samples were amplified and corrected together, so any skew would affect both groups equally. Because cDNA was sequenced instead of genomic DNA, activated cells with high expression could be over-represented, although the groups did not differ in activation or CD3 levels.

A single peripheral blood draw of roughly 0.11 L on average was collected from each donor into heparinised tubes. Naive, central memory, regulatory and stem cell-like memory CD4+ T cells were sorted on a BD FACSAria II using a panel including CD45RO, CCR7, CD25, CD127, CD95 and CD27. Every sorted population had a purity above 95%. Right away, PBMCs were isolated by Lymphoprep density gradient centrifugation and were stained directly, with no culture step. So that batch effects would be minimized, each experiment stained and sorted samples in pairs, pairing one healthy donor with one patient. The chain is encoded by TRBV5-4 joined to TRBJ2-5; the D segment is perhaps TRBD1 or TRBD2, each sharing 5 matched bases. This sequence originates from a man between 18 and 29 years old in good health. Sequenced: naive CD4+ T cells from blood. The cell subset or site label, as the study defines it: true naive CD4+ T cells. In nucleotide form, the sequence is TGTGCCAGCAGCCTGCCGGGACCACAAGAGACCCAGTACTTC. Protein translation: CASSLPGPQETQYF.